The 13 T cell receptor beta chains below were found in one sample sequenced in a study of early T cells in non-severe SARS-CoV-2 infection. Each CDR3 protein is one row after TCRdb ran MiXCR on the 5' RACE reads. The sample has roughly 93,000 distinct CDR3 sequences; over 12% are singletons. The specimen was whole blood. Receptors originate from an adult who was a healthcare worker with PCR-confirmed SARS-CoV-2 infection or an uninfected control (not recorded which).

The rearrangement joins TRBV25-1 to TRBJ2-7; a weak D match, TRBD1 (5 bases). Trimming shortened V by 4 bases and J by 1 base, and 20 bases separated the two germline ends. The CDR3 spans 17 residues. Looked up from germline, CDR1 is MGHDK and CDR2 is SYGVNS. The CDR3 loop is CASSAPGSDTSSYEQYV. The CDR3, as DNA: TGTGCCAGCAGTGCTCCAGGTTCGGACACGTCGTCCTACGAGCAGTACGTC.

The J gene is TRBJ2-7, the V gene TRBV18; tentative D call: TRBD1 (6 bases). The germline CDR1 and CDR2 sequences are KGHSH and LQKENI. Trimming removed 5 bases from V and 9 bases from J, with 14 bases in between. The CDR3 covers 12 residues. The CDR3 is CASSENRDGQYV. CDR3 sequence (DNA): TGTGCCAGCTCAGAAAACAGGGACGGGCAGTACGTC.

The table lists this clonotype with many counts. The chain employs TRBV20-1 and TRBJ1-5; D is perhaps TRBD1 (5 bases). V gave up 3 bases and J gave up 0 bases, with 12 bases separating them. CDR1 is DFQATT and CDR2 is SNEGSKA in the germline V gene (reference sequence). The CDR3 contains 15 residues. CDR3 bases: TGCAGTGCTAGTATCACGGGGGGTAGCAATCAGCCCCAGCATTTT. Residues: CSASITGGSNQPQHF.

The table lists this clonotype with many counts. This chain links TRBV7-6 with TRBJ2-1; D gene uncertain. Germline V gene sequence: CDR1 SGHVS, CDR2 FNYEAQ. Trimming cost V 5 bases and J 5 bases, with 13 bases left between them. This CDR3 comprises 14 residues. This CDR3 reads CASSDKLGNNEQFF. CDR3 sequence (DNA): TGTGCCAGCAGCGATAAGCTAGGGAACAATGAGCAGTTCTTC.

This clonotype turned up a few times. V gene TRBV5-4 combines with J gene TRBJ2-5, with 9 bases aligning to TRBD1. V lost 3 bases, J lost 5 bases, and 8 bases stayed unmatched. This CDR3 has 15 residues. Germline V gene sequence: CDR1 SGHNT, CDR2 YYREEE (reference sequence). The CDR3 protein is CASSSRDRVGETQYF. CDR3 DNA sequence: TGTGCCAGCAGCTCCCGGGACAGGGTAGGGGAGACCCAGTACTTC.

This clonotype showed up just a few times. The V call is TRBV5-1, the J call TRBJ2-2; D may match TRBD1 or TRBD2 (6 bases each). Germline CDR1 SGHRS, CDR2 YFSETQ. Trimming removed 7 bases at V and 5 bases at J, with 18 bases between. The CDR3 runs 15 residues. CDR3 sequence reads: CASYTGTQGTGELFF. The CDR3 DNA follows: TGCGCCAGCTATACCGGGACTCAGGGGACCGGGGAGCTGTTTTTT. Drawing the rest from reference TRBV5-1 and TRBJ2-2, the complete variable domain is KAGVTQTPRYLIKTRGQQVTLSCSPISGHRSVSWYQQTPGQGLQFLFEYFSETQRNKGNFPGRFSGRQFSNSRSEMNVSTLELGDSALYLCASYTGTQGTGELFFGEGSRLTVL.

Concerning this clonotype: This CDR3 fails to terminate in the conserved phenylalanine or tryptophan, so it likely reflects a read error. The rearrangement uses TRBV6-2 or TRBV6-3 and TRBJ1-6; 7 positions match TRBD1. Germline loops: CDR1 MNHEY, CDR2 SVGEGT. The ends lost 6 bases at V and 7 bases at J; junction bases unmatched: 6. The length of the CDR3 is 14 residues. The CDR3 DNA follows: TGTGCCAGCAGACGGGACAGTGCCAATTCACCCCTCCACTTA. Translating it yields CASRRDSANSPLHL.

This chain connects TRBV6-5 to TRBJ2-7, with D perhaps matching TRBD2 (6 bases). This CDR3 comprises 14 residues. CDR1 MNHEY and CDR2 SVGAGI come from the germline V gene. V shed 0 bases and J shed 6 bases, with 12 bases lying between them. The CDR3 reads CASSYSAGTGEQYV. The CDR3 DNA sequence: TGTGCCAGCAGTTACTCCGCAGGGACTGGCGAGCAGTACGTC.

This clonotype was seen at least ten times. The chain has TRBV20-1 and TRBJ2-3; D is perhaps TRBD1 (6 bases). The CDR3 length is 13 residues. Germline V gene data show CDR1 as DFQATT and CDR2 as SNEGSKA (reference sequence). V gave up 5 bases and J gave up 2 bases, with 11 bases separating them. The CDR3 protein is CSAGQFITDTQYF. DNA of the CDR3: TGCAGTGCTGGACAGTTTATCACAGATACGCAGTATTTT.

This clonotype was seen a few times. This sequence joins TRBV4-1 and TRBJ2-1; 10 bases line up with TRBD1. Trimming removed 1 base from V and 7 bases from J; junction bases left unmatched: 4. Germline V CDR1 and CDR2: MGHRA, YSYEKL. The CDR3 is made up of 15 amino acids. CDR3 nucleotides: TGCGCCAGCAGCCAAGTGACAGGGGGCTTTAATGAGCAGTTCTTC. Amino acid sequence: CASSQVTGGFNEQFF.

Only a few counts were recorded for this clonotype. V is TRBV7-2 and J is TRBJ1-3, with D unclear. The CDR3 has 16 amino acids. CDR1 and CDR2 from the germline V gene are SGHTA and FQGNSA. Trimming cost V 5 bases and J 0 bases, with 14 bases left between them. CDR3 residues: CASSRHGLSSGNTIYF. CDR3 DNA: TGTGCCAGCAGCCGCCATGGATTGAGCTCTGGAAACACCATATATTTT.

The rearrangement uses TRBV4-1 and TRBJ2-7; no definite D call. Trimming shortened V by 3 bases and J by 4 bases, and 13 bases separated the two germline ends. The germline CDR1 and CDR2 sequences are MGHRA and YSYEKL. The CDR3 contains 14 residues. The CDR3 is CASSHPGRIYEQYV. The CDR3 coding sequence is TGCGCCAGCAGCCATCCAGGACGGATTTACGAGCAGTACGTC.

This clonotype has only a few counts. The chain joins TRBV7-2 to TRBJ1-5; 9 bases are a match to TRBD1. V lost 0 bases, J lost 7 bases, and 4 bases stayed unmatched. The germline gives CDR1 SGHTA, CDR2 FQGNSA. This CDR3 is 15 amino acids long. The CDR3 loop reads CASSLAGTGLQPQHF. CDR3 sequence (DNA): TGTGCCAGCAGCTTAGCGGGGACAGGGTTACAGCCCCAGCATTTT. The entire variable domain, with the rest obtained from reference TRBV7-2 and TRBJ1-5, is as follows: GAGVSQSPSNKVTEKGKDVELRCDPISGHTALYWYRQSLGQGLEFLIYFQGNSAPDKSGLPSDRFSAERTGGSVSTLTIQRTQQEDSAVYLCASSLAGTGLQPQHFGDGTRLSIL.